This T cell receptor beta chain was documented in a study of blood T cell repertoires in COVID-19. Study context: Sources were T cells, B-cell-depleted T cells, or PBMCs; the material itself was cDNA or gDNA.

This CDR3 has 14 amino acids. From germline, CDR1 is SGHRS and CDR2 YFSETQ. With 5 bases clipped from V and 6 bases from J, the junction kept 10 bases outside the gene matches. Method: immunoSEQ multiplex PCR; TCRdb's copy keeps in-frame clones and lacks some. Of 150,000 or so clones detected, around nine tenths appear once; the ten largest clones hold 5%. In its sample, this clone was seen a few times. This chain connects TRBV5-1 to TRBJ1-2, with 7 bases fitting TRBD1. Material: peripheral blood. The TCR was taken from a human donor in a cohort sampled during active COVID-19. As DNA, the CDR3 is TGCGCCAGCAGAGTTAACAGGGGCGCGGATGGCTACACCTTC. This translates into CASRVNRGADGYTF.